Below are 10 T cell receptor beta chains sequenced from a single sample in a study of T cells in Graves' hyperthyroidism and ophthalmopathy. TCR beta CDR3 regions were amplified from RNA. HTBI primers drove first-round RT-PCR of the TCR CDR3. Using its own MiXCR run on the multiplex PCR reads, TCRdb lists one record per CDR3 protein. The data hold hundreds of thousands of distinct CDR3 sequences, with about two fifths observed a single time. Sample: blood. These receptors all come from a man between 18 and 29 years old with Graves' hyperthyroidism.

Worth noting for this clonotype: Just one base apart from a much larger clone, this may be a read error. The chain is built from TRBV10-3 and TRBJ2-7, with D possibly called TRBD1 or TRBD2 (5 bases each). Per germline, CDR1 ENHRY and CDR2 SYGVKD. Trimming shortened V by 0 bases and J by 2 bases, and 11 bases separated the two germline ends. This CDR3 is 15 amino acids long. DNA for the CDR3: TGTGCCATCAGTGAGTCGGGGACCACCGCCTACGAGCAGTACTTC. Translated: CAISESGTTAYEQYF.

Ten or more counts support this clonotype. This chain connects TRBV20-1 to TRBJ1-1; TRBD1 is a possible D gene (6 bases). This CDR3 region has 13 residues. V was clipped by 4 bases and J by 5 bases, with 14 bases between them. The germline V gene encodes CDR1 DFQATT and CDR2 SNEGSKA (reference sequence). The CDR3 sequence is CSATRGAQTEAFF. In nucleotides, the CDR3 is TGCAGTGCTACGAGGGGGGCGCAGACTGAAGCTTTCTTT.

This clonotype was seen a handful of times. The CDR3 spells CASSLDVRMNEQYF. The CDR3 DNA sequence: TGCGCCAGCAGCTTGGATGTTAGAATGAACGAGCAGTACTTC. The rearrangement joins TRBV5-1 to TRBJ2-7; D is uncertain. This CDR3 region has 14 residues. The germline V and J ends were trimmed by 0 bases and 5 bases, with 12 bases remaining between them. Germline CDR1 SGHRS, CDR2 YFSETQ.

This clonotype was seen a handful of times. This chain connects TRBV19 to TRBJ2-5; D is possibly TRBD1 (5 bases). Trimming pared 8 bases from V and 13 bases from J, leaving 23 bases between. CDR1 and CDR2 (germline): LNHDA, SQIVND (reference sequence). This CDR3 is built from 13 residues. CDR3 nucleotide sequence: TGTGCCAGTCAACTTAACGCCAGGGCCCGGTGGTACTTC. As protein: CASQLNARARWYF.

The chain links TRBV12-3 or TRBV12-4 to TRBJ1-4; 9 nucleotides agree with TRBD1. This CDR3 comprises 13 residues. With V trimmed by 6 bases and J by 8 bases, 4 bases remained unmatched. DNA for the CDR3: TGTGCCAGCAGCGGGACAGGGCGAGAAAAACTGTTTTTT. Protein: CASSGTGREKLFF.

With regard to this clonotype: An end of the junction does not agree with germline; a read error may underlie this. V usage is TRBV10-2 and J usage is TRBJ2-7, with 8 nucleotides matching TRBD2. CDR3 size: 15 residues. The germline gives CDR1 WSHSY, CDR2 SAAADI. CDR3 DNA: TGTGCCAGCAGTTTGAGGGCGGGGGGATCCTACGAGCAGTACTTC. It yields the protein CASSLRAGGSYEQYF.

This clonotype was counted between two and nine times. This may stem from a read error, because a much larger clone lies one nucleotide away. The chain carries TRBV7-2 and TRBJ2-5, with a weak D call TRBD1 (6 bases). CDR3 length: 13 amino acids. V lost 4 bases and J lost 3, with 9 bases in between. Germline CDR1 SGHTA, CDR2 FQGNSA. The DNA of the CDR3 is TGTGCCAGCAGCTGGGCAGGGGAAGAGACCCAGTACTTC. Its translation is CASSWAGEETQYF. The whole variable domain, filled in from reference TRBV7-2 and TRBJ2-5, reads GAGVSQSPSNKVTEKGKDVELRCDPISGHTALYWYRQSLGQGLEFLIYFQGNSAPDKSGLPSDRFSAERTGGSVSTLTIQRTQQEDSAVYLCASSWAGEETQYFGPGTRLLVL.

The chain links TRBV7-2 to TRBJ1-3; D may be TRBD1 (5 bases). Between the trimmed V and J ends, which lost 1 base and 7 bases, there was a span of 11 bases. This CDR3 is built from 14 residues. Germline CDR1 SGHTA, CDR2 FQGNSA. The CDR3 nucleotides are TGTGCCAGCAGCTTAGGAAGGGGATGGAACACCATATATTTT. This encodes CASSLGRGWNTIYF.

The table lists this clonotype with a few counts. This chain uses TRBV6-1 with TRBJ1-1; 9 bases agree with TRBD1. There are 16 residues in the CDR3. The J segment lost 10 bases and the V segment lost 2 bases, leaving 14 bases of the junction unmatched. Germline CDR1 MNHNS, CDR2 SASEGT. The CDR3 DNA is TGTGCCAGCAGTGAAAGGAAACAGGGGGCATCGTCGGGAGCTTTCTTT. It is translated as CASSERKQGASSGAFF.

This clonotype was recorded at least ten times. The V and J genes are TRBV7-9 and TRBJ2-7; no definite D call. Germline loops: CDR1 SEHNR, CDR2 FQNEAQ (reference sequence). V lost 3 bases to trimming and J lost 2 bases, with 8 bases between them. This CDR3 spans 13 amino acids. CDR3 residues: CASSFFGAYEQYF. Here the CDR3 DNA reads TGTGCCAGCAGCTTTTTCGGTGCCTACGAGCAGTACTTC.